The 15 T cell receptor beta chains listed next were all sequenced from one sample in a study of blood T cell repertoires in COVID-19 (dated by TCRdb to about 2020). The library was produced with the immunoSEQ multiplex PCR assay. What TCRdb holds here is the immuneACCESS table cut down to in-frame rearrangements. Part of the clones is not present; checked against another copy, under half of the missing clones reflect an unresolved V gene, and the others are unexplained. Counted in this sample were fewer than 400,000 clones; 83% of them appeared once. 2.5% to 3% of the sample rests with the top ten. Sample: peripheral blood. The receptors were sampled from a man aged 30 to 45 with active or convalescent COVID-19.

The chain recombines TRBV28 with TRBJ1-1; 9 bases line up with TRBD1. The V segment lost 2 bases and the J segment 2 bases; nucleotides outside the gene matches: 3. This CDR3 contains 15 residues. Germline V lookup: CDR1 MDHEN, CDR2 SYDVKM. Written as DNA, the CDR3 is TGTGCCAGCAGTTTAAACAGGGGGCGAAACACTGAAGCTTTCTTT. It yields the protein CASSLNRGRNTEAFF.

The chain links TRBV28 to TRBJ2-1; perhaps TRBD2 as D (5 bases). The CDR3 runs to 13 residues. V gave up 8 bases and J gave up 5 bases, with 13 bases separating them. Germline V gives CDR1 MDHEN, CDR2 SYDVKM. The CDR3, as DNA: TGTGCCAGCTCCCGGGGTGGGGACAATGAGCAGTTCTTC. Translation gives CASSRGGDNEQFF.

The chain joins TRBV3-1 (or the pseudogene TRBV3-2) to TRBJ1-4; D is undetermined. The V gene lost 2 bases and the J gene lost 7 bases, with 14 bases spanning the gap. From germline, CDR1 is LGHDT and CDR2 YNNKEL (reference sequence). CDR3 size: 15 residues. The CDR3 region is CASSQSGERGEKLFF. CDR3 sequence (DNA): TGTGCCAGCAGCCAAAGCGGCGAGCGTGGTGAAAAACTGTTTTTT.

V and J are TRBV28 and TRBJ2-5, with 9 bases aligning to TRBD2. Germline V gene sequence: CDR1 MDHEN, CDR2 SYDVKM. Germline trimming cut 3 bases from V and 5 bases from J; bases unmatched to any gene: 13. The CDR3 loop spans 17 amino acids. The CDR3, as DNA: TGTGCCAGCAGTTTCAGGGGTAGCGGGGGTACCAGGGAGACCCAGTACTTC. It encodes CASSFRGSGGTRETQYF.

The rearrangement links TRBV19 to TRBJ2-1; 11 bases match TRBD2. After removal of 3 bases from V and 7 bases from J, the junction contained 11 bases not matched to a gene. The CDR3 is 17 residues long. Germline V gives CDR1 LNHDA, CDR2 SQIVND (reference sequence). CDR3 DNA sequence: TGTGCCAGTAGTATGACTAGCGGGGAAAGTGGAGGAAATGAGCAGTTCTTC. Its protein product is CASSMTSGESGGNEQFF.

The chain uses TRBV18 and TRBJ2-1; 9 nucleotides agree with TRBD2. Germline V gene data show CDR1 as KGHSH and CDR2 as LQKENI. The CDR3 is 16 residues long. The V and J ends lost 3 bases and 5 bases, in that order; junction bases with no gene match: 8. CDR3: CASSPVAGGVNNEQFF. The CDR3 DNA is TGTGCCAGCTCACCGGTTGCGGGAGGGGTAAACAATGAGCAGTTCTTC.

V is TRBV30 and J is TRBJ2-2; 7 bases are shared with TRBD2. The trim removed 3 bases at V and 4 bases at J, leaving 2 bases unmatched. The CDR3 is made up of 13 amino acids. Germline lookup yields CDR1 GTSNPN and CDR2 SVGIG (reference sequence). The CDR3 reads CAWRRGSTGELFF. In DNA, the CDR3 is TGTGCCTGGAGGCGGGGGAGCACCGGGGAGCTGTTTTTT.

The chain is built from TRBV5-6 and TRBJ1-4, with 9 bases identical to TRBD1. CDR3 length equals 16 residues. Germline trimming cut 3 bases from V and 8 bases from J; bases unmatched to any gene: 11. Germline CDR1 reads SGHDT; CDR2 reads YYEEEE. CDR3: CASSSGQGKAWEKLFF. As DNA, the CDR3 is TGTGCCAGCAGCTCGGGACAGGGAAAGGCCTGGGAAAAACTGTTTTTT.

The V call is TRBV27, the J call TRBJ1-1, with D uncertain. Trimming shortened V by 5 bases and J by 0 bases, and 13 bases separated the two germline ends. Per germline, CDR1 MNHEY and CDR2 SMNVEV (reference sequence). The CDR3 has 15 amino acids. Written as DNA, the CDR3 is TGTGCCAGCAGTCCTTCCCCAGGCATGAACACTGAAGCTTTCTTT. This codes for CASSPSPGMNTEAFF.

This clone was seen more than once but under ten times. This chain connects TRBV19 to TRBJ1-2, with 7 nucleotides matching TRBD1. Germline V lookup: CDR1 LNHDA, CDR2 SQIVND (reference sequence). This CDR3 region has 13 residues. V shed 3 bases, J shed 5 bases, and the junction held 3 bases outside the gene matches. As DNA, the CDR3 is TGTGCCAGTAGTATCGAGACAGGGTATGGCTACACCTTC. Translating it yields CASSIETGYGYTF.

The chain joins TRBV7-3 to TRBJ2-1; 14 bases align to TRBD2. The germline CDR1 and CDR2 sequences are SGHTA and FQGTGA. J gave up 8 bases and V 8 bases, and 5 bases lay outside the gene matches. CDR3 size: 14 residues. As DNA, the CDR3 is TGTGCCAGCTCTAGGGGACTAGCGGGAGATGAGCAGTTCTTC. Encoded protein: CASSRGLAGDEQFF.

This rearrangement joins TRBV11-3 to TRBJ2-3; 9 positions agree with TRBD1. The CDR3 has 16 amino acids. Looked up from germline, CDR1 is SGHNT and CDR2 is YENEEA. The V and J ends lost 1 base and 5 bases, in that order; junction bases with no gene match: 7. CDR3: CASSLGGGTGQDTQYF. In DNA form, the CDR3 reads TGTGCCAGCAGCTTAGGGGGCGGGACAGGGCAAGATACGCAGTATTTT.

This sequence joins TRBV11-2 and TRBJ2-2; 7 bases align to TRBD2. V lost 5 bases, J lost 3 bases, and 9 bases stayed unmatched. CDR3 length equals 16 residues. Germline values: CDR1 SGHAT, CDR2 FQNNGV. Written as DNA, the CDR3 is TGTGCCAGCAGCCGTCGCCCGGGAGGAGACACCGGGGAGCTGTTTTTT. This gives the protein CASSRRPGGDTGELFF.

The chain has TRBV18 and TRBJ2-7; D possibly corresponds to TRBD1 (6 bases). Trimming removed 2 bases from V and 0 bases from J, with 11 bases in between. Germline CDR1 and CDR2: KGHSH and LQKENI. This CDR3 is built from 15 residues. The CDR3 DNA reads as TGTGCCAGCTCACCAGCTGGGGGCGGCTCCTACGAGCAGTACTTC. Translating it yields CASSPAGGGSYEQYF.

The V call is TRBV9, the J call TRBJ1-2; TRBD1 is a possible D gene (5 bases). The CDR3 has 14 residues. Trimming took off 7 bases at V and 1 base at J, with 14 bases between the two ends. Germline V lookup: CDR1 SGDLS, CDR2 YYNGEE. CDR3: CASSRRQINYGYTF. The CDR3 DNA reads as TGTGCCAGCTCACGGAGACAGATTAACTATGGCTACACCTTC.